This is a list of T cell receptor beta chains from one sample in a study of blood T cell repertoires in COVID-19. The method was immunoSEQ multiplex PCR; TCRdb's version includes in-frame clones alone and lacks a portion of them. The top ten hold around 3.1% of the sample, which has about 130,000 clones, roughly four fifths seen once. The sequenced sample consisted of peripheral blood. All receptors derive from a woman older than 75 with acute or convalescent COVID-19. Both conserved end residues are part of each CDR3. A D gene is named only where the DNA matches it firmly. Some rows mark clone size as missing; the rest say once, few, many or name a class of expanded clone.

NA	TRBV7-2	14	TRBD1	TRBJ1-2	CASSPDRVAYGYTF	TGTGCCAGCAGTCCCGACAGGGTGGCCTATGGCTACACCTTC
few	TRBV2	14	NA	TRBJ1-2	CASSETRHSDGYTF	TGTGCCAGCAGTGAAACCCGACACTCAGATGGCTACACCTTC
few	TRBV10-3	15	NA	TRBJ1-1	CAISEPGQVNTEAFF	TGTGCCATCAGTGAGCCAGGCCAAGTGAACACTGAAGCTTTCTTT
NA	TRBV19	16	TRBD1	TRBJ1-2	CASSTDWTGDSYGYTF	TGTGCCAGTAGTACCGACTGGACAGGCGACTCGTACGGCTACACCTTC
NA	TRBV9	15	NA	TRBJ1-1	CASSPSWGGVTEAFF	TGTGCCAGCAGCCCATCGTGGGGGGGAGTTACTGAAGCTTTCTTT
NA	TRBV7-6	15	NA	TRBJ2-7	CASSPRTVSSYEQYF	TGTGCCAGCAGCCCAAGGACAGTGAGCTCCTACGAGCAGTACTTC
NA	TRBV6-5	15	TRBD1	TRBJ2-7	CASSYKGTGPYEQYF	TGTGCCAGCAGTTACAAAGGGACAGGACCCTACGAGCAGTACTTC
NA	TRBV20-1	14	NA	TRBJ1-2	CSASLPQGGYGYTF	TGCAGTGCTAGTCTGCCGCAGGGTGGGTATGGCTACACCTTC
NA	TRBV10-3	15	TRBD1	TRBJ1-1	CAIREAGGLNTEAFF	TGTGCCATCAGAGAAGCAGGGGGCTTAAACACTGAAGCTTTCTTT
NA	TRBV19	14	TRBD2	TRBJ2-3	CASQGLASTDTQYF	TGTGCCAGTCAGGGACTAGCGTCCACAGATACGCAGTATTTT
NA	TRBV30	12	TRBD2	TRBJ2-7	CAWRAGRLEQYF	TGTGCCTGGAGAGCGGGGCGCCTCGAGCAGTACTTC
NA	TRBV5-1	17	TRBD1	TRBJ2-7	CASSSMGTGTGNYEQYF	TGCGCCAGCAGCTCTATGGGCACCGGGACAGGAAACTACGAGCAGTACTTC